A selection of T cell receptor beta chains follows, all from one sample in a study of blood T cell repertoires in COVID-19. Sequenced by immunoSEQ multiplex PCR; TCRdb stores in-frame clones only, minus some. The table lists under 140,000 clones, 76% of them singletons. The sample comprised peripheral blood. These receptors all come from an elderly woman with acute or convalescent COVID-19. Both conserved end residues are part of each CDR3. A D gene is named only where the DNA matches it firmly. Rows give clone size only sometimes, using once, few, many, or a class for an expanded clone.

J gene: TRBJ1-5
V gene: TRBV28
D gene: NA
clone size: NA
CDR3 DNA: TGTGCCAGCAGCCGCAGGGGACGCAATCAGCCCCAGCATTTT
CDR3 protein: CASSRRGRNQPQHF

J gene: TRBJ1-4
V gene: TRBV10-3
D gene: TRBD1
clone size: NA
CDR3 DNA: TGTGCCATCAGTAGGGACAGATCTAATGAAAAACTGTTTTTT
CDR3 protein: CAISRDRSNEKLFF

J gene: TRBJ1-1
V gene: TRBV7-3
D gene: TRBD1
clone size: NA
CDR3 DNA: TGTGCCAGCAGCTTATCAGGGGGCCCGGGGACTGAAGCTTTCTTT
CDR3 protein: CASSLSGGPGTEAFF

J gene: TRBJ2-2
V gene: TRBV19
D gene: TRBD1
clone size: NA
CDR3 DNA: TGTGCCAGTATCGGGACAGGGGGCACCGGGGAGCTGTTTTTT
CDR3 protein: CASIGTGGTGELFF

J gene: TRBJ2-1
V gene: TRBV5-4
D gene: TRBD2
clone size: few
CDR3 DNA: TGTGCCAGCAGCTTGGAGTGGCTAGCGGGAGTGGATGAGCAGTTCTTC
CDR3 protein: CASSLEWLAGVDEQFF

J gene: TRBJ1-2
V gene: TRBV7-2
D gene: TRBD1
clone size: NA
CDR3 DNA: TGTGCCAGCAGCTTCGACAGGGGGTCCGGCTACACCTTC
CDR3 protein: CASSFDRGSGYTF

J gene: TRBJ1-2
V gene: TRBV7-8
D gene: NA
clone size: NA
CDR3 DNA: TGTGCCAGCAGCTTTGAAGACAGGCTGGGCTACACCTTC
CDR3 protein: CASSFEDRLGYTF

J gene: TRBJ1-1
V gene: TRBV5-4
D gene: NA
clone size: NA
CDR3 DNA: TGTGCCAGCAGAGCAAGGGGGGGAGAGAGCACTGAAGCTTTCTTT
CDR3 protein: CASRARGGESTEAFF

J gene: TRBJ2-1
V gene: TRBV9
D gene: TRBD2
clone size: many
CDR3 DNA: TGTGCCAGCAGCGAGGGACTAGCCGCGGGATACAATGAGCAGTTCTTC
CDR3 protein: CASSEGLAAGYNEQFF

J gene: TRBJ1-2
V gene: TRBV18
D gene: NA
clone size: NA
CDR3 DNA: TGTGCCAGCTCACCCGCTCTACAGGGAAATGGCTACACCTTC
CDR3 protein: CASSPALQGNGYTF